This TCR beta chain was sequenced during a study of blood T cell repertoires in COVID-19. As originally analysed: The assay estimated nucleated cells by amplifying reference gene primers. TCRdb's table, derived via immunoSEQ multiplex PCR, lists solely in-frame clones and lacks some. For V, J and clone size, that table is used; D and trimming come from the DNA. This sample has about 220,000 clones, with less than 90% found just once. CDR3 size: 17 residues. Germline CDR1 MNHEY, CDR2 SMNVEV (reference sequence). V shed 1 base and J 3 bases; nucleotides not matched to a gene: 7. The genes are TRBV27 and TRBJ2-1, with 9 bases matching TRBD1. Material: PBMCs or T cells enriched from blood (not recorded which). The TCR originated in a woman aged 30 to 39 who had recovered from COVID-19. CDR3 nucleotide sequence: TGTGCCAGCAGTTTATGGAGCGGGACAGGGATCTACAATGAGCAGTTCTTC. Translated, it gives CASSLWSGTGIYNEQFF.